This TCR beta chain was recovered during a study of metastatic and nonmetastatic thyroid tumors. Study background: Repertoire comparison spanned blood and tumor or nodule tissue of malignant and benign thyroid patients.

In the original processing: CDR3 differences across clinicopathological groups were used to build a distant-metastasis classifier for papillary thyroid cancer. TCRdb re-called clones via MiXCR from the PCR reads. It is TCRdb's table, rather than the study itself, that gives the V and J calls and clone size. The data show about 17,000 clones, around 30% seen once. V was trimmed by 2 bases and J by 5 bases, leaving 16 bases between them. Germline V gene data show CDR1 as SGHVS and CDR2 as FQNEAQ. This CDR3 comprises 15 residues. As concerns this clone: What it binds is unknown.

Study-level findings and limits: Benign nodules reportedly had significantly lower TCR beta diversity than malignant thyroid tumors in blood and tumor.

None of the patients had undergone any treatment ahead of thyroid surgery. Material for sequencing was tumor tissue. The source is a female donor with papillary thyroid cancer or a benign thyroid nodule (not recorded which). Some clones in this sample may be carry-over from other donors' samples. The chain combines TRBV7-8 with TRBJ2-7; D not resolved. The DNA for the CDR3 is TGTGCCAGCAGCTTAATGAGAACAGCATGGAACGAGCAGTACTTC. It codes for CASSLMRTAWNEQYF. Complete variable domain (other parts from reference TRBV7-8 and TRBJ2-7): GAGVSQSPRYKVAKRGQDVALRCDPISGHVSLFWYQQALGQGPEFLTYFQNEAQLDKSGLPSDRFFAERPEGSVSTLKIQRTQQEDSAVYLCASSLMRTAWNEQYFGPGTRLTVT.